This entry features one T cell receptor (beta chain) sequence. Assay runs were performed at deep level. This table comes from immunoSEQ multiplex PCR, and its TCRdb copy is limited to in-frame clones, with some not included. This sample carries around 690,000 clones, 90% of them seen once, and the ten largest clones take about a third. In germline, CDR1 is MNHEY, CDR2 SMNVEV (reference sequence). The CDR3 covers 13 residues. V lost 3 bases and J 3 bases, leaving 6 bases between the germline ends. The sample is drawn from a study of shared clonotypes between healthy human individuals. Sequenced sample: memory CD8+ T cells from PBMCs. Subset in this sample: CD45RO+ cells pooled with CCR7-negative TemRA cells. The receptor comes from a man younger than 30 in good health. Some clones in this sample may be carry-over from other donors' samples. The chain uses TRBV27 and TRBJ2-1, with D unclear. CDR3 amino acids: CASSFLDYNEQFF. The CDR3 nucleotides are TGTGCCAGCAGTTTTCTGGACTACAATGAGCAGTTCTTC.